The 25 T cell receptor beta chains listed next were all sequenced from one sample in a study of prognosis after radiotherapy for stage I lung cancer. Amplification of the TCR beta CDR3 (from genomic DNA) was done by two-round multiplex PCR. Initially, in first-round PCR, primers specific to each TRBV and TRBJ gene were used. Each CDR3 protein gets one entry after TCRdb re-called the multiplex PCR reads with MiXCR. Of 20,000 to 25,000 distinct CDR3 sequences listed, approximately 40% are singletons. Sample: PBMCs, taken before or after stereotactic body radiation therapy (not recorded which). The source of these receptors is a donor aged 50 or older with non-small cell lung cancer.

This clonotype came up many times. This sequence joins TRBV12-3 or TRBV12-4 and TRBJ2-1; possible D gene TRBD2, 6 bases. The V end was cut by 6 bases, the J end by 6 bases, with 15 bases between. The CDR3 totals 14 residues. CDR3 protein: CASSPGENVNEQFF. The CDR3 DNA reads TGTGCCAGCAGCCCGGGGGAGAACGTCAATGAGCAGTTCTTC.

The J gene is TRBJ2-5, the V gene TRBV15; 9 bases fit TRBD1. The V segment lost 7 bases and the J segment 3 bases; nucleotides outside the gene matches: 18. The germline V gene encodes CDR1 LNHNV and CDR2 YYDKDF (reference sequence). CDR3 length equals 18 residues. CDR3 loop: CATIPPGTGRYTKETQYF. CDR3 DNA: TGTGCCACCATCCCACCCGGGACAGGGCGCTACACGAAAGAGACCCAGTACTTC.

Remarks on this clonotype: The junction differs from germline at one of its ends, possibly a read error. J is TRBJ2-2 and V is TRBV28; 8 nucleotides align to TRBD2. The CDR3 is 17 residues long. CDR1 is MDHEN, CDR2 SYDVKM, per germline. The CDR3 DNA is TGTGCCAGCAGTCTCCTACCAGCGGGAGAATCGTCCGGGCAGCTGTTTTTT. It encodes CASSLLPAGESSGQLFF.

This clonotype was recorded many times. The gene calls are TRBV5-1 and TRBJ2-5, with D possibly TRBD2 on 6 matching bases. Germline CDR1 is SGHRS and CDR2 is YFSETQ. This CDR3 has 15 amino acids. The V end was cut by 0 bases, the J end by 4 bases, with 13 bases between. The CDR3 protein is CASSLGTTTGETQYF. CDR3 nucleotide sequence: TGCGCCAGCAGCTTGGGGACTACGACTGGAGAGACCCAGTACTTC.

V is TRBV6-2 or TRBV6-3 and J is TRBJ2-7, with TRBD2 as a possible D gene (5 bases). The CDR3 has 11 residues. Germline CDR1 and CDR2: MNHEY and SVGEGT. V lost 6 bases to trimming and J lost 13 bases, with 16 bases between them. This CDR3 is CASRGPGVHYF. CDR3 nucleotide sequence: TGTGCCAGCAGAGGACCCGGGGTGCATTACTTC.

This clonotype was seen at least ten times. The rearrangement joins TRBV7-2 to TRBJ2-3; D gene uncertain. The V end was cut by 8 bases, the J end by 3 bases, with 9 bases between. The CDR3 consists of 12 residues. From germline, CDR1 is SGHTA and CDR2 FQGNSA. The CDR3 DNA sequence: TGTGCCAGCCCCTTGGCGACAGATACGCAGTATTTT. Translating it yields CASPLATDTQYF. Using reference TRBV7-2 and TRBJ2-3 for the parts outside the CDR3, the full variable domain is GAGVSQSPSNKVTEKGKDVELRCDPISGHTALYWYRQSLGQGLEFLIYFQGNSAPDKSGLPSDRFSAERTGGSVSTLTIQRTQQEDSAVYLCASPLATDTQYFGPGTRLTVL.

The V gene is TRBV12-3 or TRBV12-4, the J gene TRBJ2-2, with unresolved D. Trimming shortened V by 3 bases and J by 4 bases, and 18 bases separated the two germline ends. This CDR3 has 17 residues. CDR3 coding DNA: TGTGCCAGCAGTTTGGATCCCACGACGGCCGTCACCGGGGAGCTGTTTTTT. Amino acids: CASSLDPTTAVTGELFF.

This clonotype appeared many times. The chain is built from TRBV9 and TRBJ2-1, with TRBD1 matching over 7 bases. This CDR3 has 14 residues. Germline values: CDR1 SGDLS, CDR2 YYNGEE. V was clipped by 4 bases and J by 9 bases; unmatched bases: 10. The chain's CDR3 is CASSRQGSPGEQFF. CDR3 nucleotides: TGTGCCAGCAGCAGACAGGGTAGTCCGGGTGAGCAGTTCTTC.

The CDR3 region has the DNA TGTGCCAGCAGCCCAGTGACTATCGGGAGCTACGAGCAGTACTTC. It codes for CASSPVTIGSYEQYF. The chain employs TRBV7-7 and TRBJ2-7; tentative D call: TRBD2 (6 bases). Trimming shortened V by 5 bases and J by 3 bases, and 17 bases separated the two germline ends. The V gene's germline CDR1 is SSHAT and CDR2 FNYEAQ (reference sequence). This CDR3 has 15 amino acids. Variable domain in full (rest from reference TRBV7-7 and TRBJ2-7): GAGVSQSPRYKVTKRGQDVTLRCDPISSHATLYWYQQALGQGPEFLTYFNYEAQPDKSGLPSDRFSAERPEGSISTLTIQRTEQRDSAMYRCASSPVTIGSYEQYFGPGTRLTVT.

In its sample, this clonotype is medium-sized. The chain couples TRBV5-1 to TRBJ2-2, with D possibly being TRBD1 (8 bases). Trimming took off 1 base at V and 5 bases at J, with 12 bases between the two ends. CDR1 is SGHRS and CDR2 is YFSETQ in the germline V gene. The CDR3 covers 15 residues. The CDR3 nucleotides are TGCGCCAGCAGCTTGTTACAGGGGGGGACCGGGGAGCTGTTTTTT. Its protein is CASSLLQGGTGELFF.

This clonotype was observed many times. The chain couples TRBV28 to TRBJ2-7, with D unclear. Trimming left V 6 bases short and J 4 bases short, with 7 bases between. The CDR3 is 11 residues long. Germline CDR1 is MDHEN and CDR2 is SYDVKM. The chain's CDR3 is CASSPGYEQYF. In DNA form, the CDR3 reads TGTGCCAGCAGCCCCGGGTACGAGCAGTACTTC. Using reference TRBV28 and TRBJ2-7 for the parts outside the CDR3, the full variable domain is DVKVTQSSRYLVKRTGEKVFLECVQDMDHENMFWYRQDPGLGLRLIYFSYDVKMKEKGDIPEGYSVSREKKERFSLILESASTNQTSMYLCASSPGYEQYFGPGTRLTVT.

The CDR3 DNA follows: TGTGCCAGTAGTATAGGTCCATGGAGATGCTACACCTTC. As protein: CASSIGPWRCYTF. The V gene is TRBV19, the J gene TRBJ1-2, with no clear D. V shed 1 base and J shed 9 bases, with 12 bases lying between them. Germline CDR1 LNHDA, CDR2 SQIVND (reference sequence). The CDR3 runs 13 residues.

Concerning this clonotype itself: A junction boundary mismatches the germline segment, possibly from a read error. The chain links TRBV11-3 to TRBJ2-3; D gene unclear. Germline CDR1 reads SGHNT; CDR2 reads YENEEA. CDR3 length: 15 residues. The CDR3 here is CASSLGTGLVDTQYF. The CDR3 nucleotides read TGTGCCAGCAGCTTAGGGACCGGGTTGGTAGATACGCAGTATTTC.

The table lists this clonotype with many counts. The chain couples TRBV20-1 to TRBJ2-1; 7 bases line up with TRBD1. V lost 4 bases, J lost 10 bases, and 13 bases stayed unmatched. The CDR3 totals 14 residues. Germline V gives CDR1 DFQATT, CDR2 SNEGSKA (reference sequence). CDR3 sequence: CSATSHRGMNEQFF. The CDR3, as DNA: TGCAGTGCTACCTCGCACAGGGGAATGAACGAGCAGTTCTTC.

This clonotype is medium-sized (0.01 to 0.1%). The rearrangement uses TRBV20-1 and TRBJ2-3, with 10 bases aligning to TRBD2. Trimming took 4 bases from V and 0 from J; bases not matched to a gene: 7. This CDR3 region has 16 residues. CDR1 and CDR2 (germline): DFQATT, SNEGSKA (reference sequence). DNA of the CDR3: TGCAGTGCTAACCCCCCGACTAGCGGGAGCACAGATACGCAGTATTTT. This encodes CSANPPTSGSTDTQYF.

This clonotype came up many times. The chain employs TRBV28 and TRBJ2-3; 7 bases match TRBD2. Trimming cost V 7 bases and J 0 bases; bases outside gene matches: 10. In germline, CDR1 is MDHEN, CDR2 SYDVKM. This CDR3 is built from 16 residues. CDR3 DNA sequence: TGTGCCAGCAACTGGGCAGCGGGGACTAGCACAGATACGCAGTATTTT. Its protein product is CASNWAAGTSTDTQYF.

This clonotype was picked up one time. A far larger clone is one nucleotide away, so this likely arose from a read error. The CDR3 is CASSGDRGISYDQYF. In DNA, the CDR3 is TGTGCCAGCAGTGGGGACAGGGGGATCTCCTACGATCAGTACTTC. This sequence joins TRBV6-4 and TRBJ2-7; TRBD1 agrees at 11 bases. There are 15 residues in the CDR3. Germline loops: CDR1 MRHNA, CDR2 SNTAGT.

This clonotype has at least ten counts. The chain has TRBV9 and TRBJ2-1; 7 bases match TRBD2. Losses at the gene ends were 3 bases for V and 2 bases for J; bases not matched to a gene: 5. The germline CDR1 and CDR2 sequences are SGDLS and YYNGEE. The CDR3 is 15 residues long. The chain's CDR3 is CASSESSGPYNEQFF. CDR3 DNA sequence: TGTGCCAGCAGCGAGTCTAGCGGCCCCTACAATGAGCAGTTCTTC. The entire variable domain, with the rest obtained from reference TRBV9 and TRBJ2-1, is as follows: DSGVTQTPKHLITATGQRVTLRCSPRSGDLSVYWYQQSLDQGLQFLIQYYNGEERAKGNILERFSAQQFPDLHSELNLSSLELGDSALYFCASSESSGPYNEQFFGPGTRLTVL.

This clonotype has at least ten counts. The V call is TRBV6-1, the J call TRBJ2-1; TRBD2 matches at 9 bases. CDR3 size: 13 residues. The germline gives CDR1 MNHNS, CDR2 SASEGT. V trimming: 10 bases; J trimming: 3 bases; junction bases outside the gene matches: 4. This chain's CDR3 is CATQAGGYNEQFF. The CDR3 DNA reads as TGTGCCACCCAAGCGGGAGGCTACAATGAGCAGTTCTTC.

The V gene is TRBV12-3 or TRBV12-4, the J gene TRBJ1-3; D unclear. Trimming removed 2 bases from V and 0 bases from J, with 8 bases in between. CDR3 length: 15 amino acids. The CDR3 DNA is TGTGCCAGCAGTTTATACATCTCCTCTGGAAACACCATATATTTT. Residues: CASSLYISSGNTIYF.

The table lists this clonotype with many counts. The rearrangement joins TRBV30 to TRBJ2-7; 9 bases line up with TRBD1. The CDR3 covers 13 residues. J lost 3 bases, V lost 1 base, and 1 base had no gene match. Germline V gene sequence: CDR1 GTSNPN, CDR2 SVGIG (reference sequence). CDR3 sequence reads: CAWSEGQGYEQYF. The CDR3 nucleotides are TGTGCCTGGAGTGAGGGACAGGGCTACGAGCAGTACTTC.

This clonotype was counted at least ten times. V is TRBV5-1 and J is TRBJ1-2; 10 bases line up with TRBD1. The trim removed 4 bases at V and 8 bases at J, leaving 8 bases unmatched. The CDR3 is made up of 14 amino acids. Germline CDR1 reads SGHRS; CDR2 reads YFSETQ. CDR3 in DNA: TGCGCCAGCAGCCAAATGACAGGGGGCCAGGGCTACACCTTC. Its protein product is CASSQMTGGQGYTF.

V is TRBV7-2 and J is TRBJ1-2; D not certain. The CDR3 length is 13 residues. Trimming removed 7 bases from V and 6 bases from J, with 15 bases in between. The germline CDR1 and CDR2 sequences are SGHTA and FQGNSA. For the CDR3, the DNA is TGTGCCAGCACCTCTTACCTTCGAGATGGCTACACCTTC. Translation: CASTSYLRDGYTF.

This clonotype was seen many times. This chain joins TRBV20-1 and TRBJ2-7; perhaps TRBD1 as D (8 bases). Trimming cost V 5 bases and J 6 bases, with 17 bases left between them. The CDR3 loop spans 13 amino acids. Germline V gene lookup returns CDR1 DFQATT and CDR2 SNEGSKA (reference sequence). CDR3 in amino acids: CSAEATGGGEQYF. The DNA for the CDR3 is TGCAGTGCTGAGGCCACAGGGGGGGGCGAGCAGTACTTC.

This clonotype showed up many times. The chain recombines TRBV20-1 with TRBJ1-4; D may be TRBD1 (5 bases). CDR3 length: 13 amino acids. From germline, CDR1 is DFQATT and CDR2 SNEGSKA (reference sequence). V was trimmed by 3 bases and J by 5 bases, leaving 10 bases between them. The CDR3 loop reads CSASGTTNEKLFF. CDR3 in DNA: TGCAGTGCTAGCGGGACCACAAATGAAAAACTGTTTTTT.